Listed here is a single T cell receptor beta chain. Only in-frame clones appear in the TCRdb table, and some are missing; sequencing was by immunoSEQ multiplex PCR. The sample yields about 140,000 clones, about four fifths seen once. The data are from a study of blood T cell repertoires in COVID-19. Across the study: From T cells, B-cell-depleted T cells, or PBMCs came the material, which was cDNA or gDNA.

In germline, CDR1 is KGHSH, CDR2 LQKENI. The CDR3 sequence is 21 residues long. Trimming took 0 bases from V and 4 from J; bases not matched to a gene: 16. The chain combines TRBV18 with TRBJ2-2; 11 bases are a match to TRBD1. Sample: peripheral blood. The sequence derives from a human donor in a cohort sampled during active COVID-19. CDR3 region: CASSPPNRTPLGQGGTGELFF. The CDR3, as DNA: TGTGCCAGCTCACCACCCAATAGAACGCCCCTGGGACAGGGGGGCACCGGGGAGCTGTTTTTT.